A selection of T cell receptor beta chains follows, all from one sample in a study of metastatic and nonmetastatic thyroid tumors. MiXCR re-clonotyped the PCR reads for TCRdb. The table has roughly 28,000 clones, 15% to 20% seen once. The sample comprised blood. These receptors all come from a female donor with papillary thyroid cancer or a benign thyroid nodule (not recorded which). Some clones in this sample may be carry-over from other donors' samples. CDR3s include the opening cysteine and the closing phenylalanine or tryptophan. The D gene is left open where the match is weak. Part of the rows lack a size; the others show once, few, many or a class for expanded clones.

D gene: TRBD1; V gene: TRBV20-1; J gene: TRBJ1-1; clone size: medium-sized; CDR3 protein: CSAPANRGLNTEAFF; CDR3 DNA: TGCAGTGCTCCGGCCAACAGGGGGCTGAACACTGAAGCTTTCTTT
D gene: TRBD2; V gene: TRBV27; J gene: TRBJ2-1; clone size: NA; CDR3 protein: CASSTIFAGADGNERFF; CDR3 DNA: TGTGCCAGCAGCACTATTTTTGCGGGAGCTGACGGCAATGAGAGGTTCTTC
D gene: NA; V gene: TRBV12-3/TRBV12-4; J gene: TRBJ1-5; clone size: medium-sized; CDR3 protein: CASSFLGVNQPQHF; CDR3 DNA: TGTGCCAGCAGTTTTTTAGGGGTCAATCAGCCCCAGCATTTT
D gene: TRBD1; V gene: TRBV30; J gene: TRBJ1-3; clone size: few; CDR3 protein: CAWRFGTGAGNTIYF; CDR3 DNA: TGTGCCTGGAGATTCGGGACAGGTGCTGGAAACACCATATATTTT
D gene: NA; V gene: TRBV28; J gene: TRBJ1-2; clone size: NA; CDR3 protein: CASSSPTREGRSDYCYTF; CDR3 DNA: TGTGCCAGCAGTTCCCCAACCCGTGAGGGTCGGTCGGACTATTGCTACACCTTC
D gene: NA; V gene: TRBV28; J gene: TRBJ2-7; clone size: NA; CDR3 protein: CASSPHRPDNYEQYF; CDR3 DNA: TGTGCCAGCAGTCCTCACCGCCCAGACAATTACGAGCAGTACTTC
D gene: TRBD2; V gene: TRBV9; J gene: TRBJ2-1; clone size: many; CDR3 protein: CASSVSGSQYNEQFF; CDR3 DNA: TGTGCCAGCAGCGTTAGCGGGAGTCAGTACAATGAGCAGTTCTTC
D gene: TRBD1; V gene: TRBV6-1; J gene: TRBJ2-7; clone size: many; CDR3 protein: CASSRQGLYEQYF; CDR3 DNA: TGTGCCAGCAGCCGACAGGGTTTGTACGAGCAGTACTTC
D gene: NA; V gene: TRBV5-1; J gene: TRBJ2-1; clone size: many; CDR3 protein: CASSNPPRGEQFF; CDR3 DNA: TGCGCCAGCAGTAATCCTCCACGGGGTGAGCAGTTCTTC
D gene: NA; V gene: TRBV15; J gene: TRBJ2-1; clone size: many; CDR3 protein: CATSRVRSSYNEQFF; CDR3 DNA: TGTGCCACCAGCAGAGTCCGGAGCTCCTACAATGAGCAGTTCTTC
D gene: NA; V gene: TRBV19; J gene: TRBJ2-2; clone size: many; CDR3 protein: CASSIDQGSGELFF; CDR3 DNA: TGTGCCAGTAGTATAGATCAAGGGTCCGGGGAGCTGTTTTTT
D gene: TRBD2; V gene: TRBV12-3/TRBV12-4; J gene: TRBJ2-1; clone size: many; CDR3 protein: CASSFLASGGGRPDEQFF; CDR3 DNA: TGTGCCAGCAGTTTCTTGGCTAGCGGGGGAGGGCGGCCGGATGAGCAGTTCTTC
D gene: NA; V gene: TRBV6-4; J gene: TRBJ2-1; clone size: many; CDR3 protein: CASSDPRGGYNEQFF; CDR3 DNA: TGTGCCAGCAGTGACCCTAGAGGGGGGTACAATGAGCAGTTCTTC
D gene: NA; V gene: TRBV29-1; J gene: TRBJ2-7; clone size: NA; CDR3 protein: CSVQDSCEQYF; CDR3 DNA: TGCAGCGTGCAAGACAGTTGCGAGCAGTACTTC
D gene: NA; V gene: TRBV27; J gene: TRBJ2-1; clone size: many; CDR3 protein: CAISLGIANEQFF; CDR3 DNA: TGTGCCATCTCCCTAGGGATCGCCAATGAGCAGTTCTTC
D gene: NA; V gene: TRBV24-1; J gene: TRBJ1-2; clone size: many; CDR3 protein: CATSDIRGGGGYTF; CDR3 DNA: TGTGCCACCAGTGATATCCGGGGCGGAGGAGGCTACACCTTC
D gene: NA; V gene: TRBV6-1; J gene: TRBJ2-3; clone size: many; CDR3 protein: CASRVGRTRTDTQYF; CDR3 DNA: TGTGCCAGCAGGGTGGGACGAACACGCACAGATACGCAGTATTTT
D gene: TRBD2; V gene: TRBV20-1; J gene: TRBJ2-1; clone size: many; CDR3 protein: CSARAGLASTYNEQFF; CDR3 DNA: TGCAGTGCTAGGGCGGGACTAGCATCCACCTACAATGAGCAGTTCTTC
D gene: TRBD2; V gene: TRBV9; J gene: TRBJ2-7; clone size: many; CDR3 protein: CASSSTSGREGEQYF; CDR3 DNA: TGTGCCAGCAGCTCAACTAGCGGGAGAGAAGGCGAGCAGTACTTC
D gene: TRBD1; V gene: TRBV6-1; J gene: TRBJ1-4; clone size: many; CDR3 protein: CASTRRGQLEGNEKLFF; CDR3 DNA: TGTGCCAGCACACGAAGGGGACAGTTAGAGGGAAATGAAAAACTGTTTTTT
D gene: NA; V gene: TRBV6-5; J gene: TRBJ2-7; clone size: medium-sized; CDR3 protein: CASSYSEMYEQYF; CDR3 DNA: TGTGCCAGCAGTTACTCCGAGATGTACGAGCAGTACTTC
D gene: NA; V gene: TRBV25-1; J gene: TRBJ1-5; clone size: many; CDR3 protein: CASSQGGGQPQHF; CDR3 DNA: TGTGCCAGCAGCCAGGGAGGTGGTCAGCCCCAGCATTTT
D gene: TRBD1; V gene: TRBV12-3/TRBV12-4; J gene: TRBJ2-2; clone size: NA; CDR3 protein: CASSLELGQGEIGELFF; CDR3 DNA: TGTGCCAGCAGTTTAGAACTCGGACAGGGGGAAATCGGGGAGCTGTTTTTT
D gene: NA; V gene: TRBV27; J gene: TRBJ1-1; clone size: many; CDR3 protein: CASSPTTETNTEAFF; CDR3 DNA: TGTGCCAGCAGTCCGACGACAGAAACGAACACTGAAGCTTTCTTT
D gene: TRBD1; V gene: TRBV7-9; J gene: TRBJ2-7; clone size: NA; CDR3 protein: CASSSYGTGGHEQYF; CDR3 DNA: TGTGCCAGCAGCTCTTACGGGACAGGGGGACACGAGCAGTACTTC
D gene: NA; V gene: TRBV30; J gene: TRBJ2-7; clone size: medium-sized; CDR3 protein: CAWSDQAYEQYF; CDR3 DNA: TGTGCCTGGAGTGATCAGGCCTACGAGCAGTACTTC
D gene: TRBD2; V gene: TRBV4-1; J gene: TRBJ2-7; clone size: many; CDR3 protein: CASSQSLGLAVYEQYF; CDR3 DNA: TGCGCCAGCAGCCAATCCTTGGGACTAGCGGTCTACGAGCAGTACTTC
D gene: TRBD2; V gene: TRBV28; J gene: TRBJ2-2; clone size: many; CDR3 protein: CASSLTERERDPNTGELFF; CDR3 DNA: TGTGCCAGCAGTTTAACGGAGCGGGAGAGGGATCCGAACACCGGGGAGCTGTTTTTT
D gene: NA; V gene: TRBV30; J gene: TRBJ1-1; clone size: NA; CDR3 protein: CAWNDWVEAFF; CDR3 DNA: TGTGCCTGGAATGATTGGGTGGAAGCTTTCTTT
D gene: NA; V gene: TRBV27; J gene: TRBJ1-6; clone size: many; CDR3 protein: CASSFQSYNSPLHF; CDR3 DNA: TGTGCCAGCAGTTTTCAGTCCTATAATTCACCCCTCCACTTT
D gene: NA; V gene: TRBV5-1; J gene: TRBJ1-2; clone size: many; CDR3 protein: CASSPLGTGGYTF; CDR3 DNA: TGCGCCAGCAGCCCTTTGGGGACCGGTGGCTACACCTTC
D gene: NA; V gene: TRBV6-1; J gene: TRBJ2-2; clone size: few; CDR3 protein: CASSARVPLGTWELFF; CDR3 DNA: TGTGCCAGCAGTGCTAGGGTACCTTTAGGCACTTGGGAGCTGTTTTTT
D gene: NA; V gene: TRBV6-2/TRBV6-3; J gene: TRBJ1-6; clone size: many; CDR3 protein: CASSDGTGNSPLHF; CDR3 DNA: TGTGCCAGCAGTGACGGGACGGGCAATTCACCCCTCCACTTT
D gene: NA; V gene: TRBV28; J gene: TRBJ1-4; clone size: many; CDR3 protein: CASSLGGMREKLFF; CDR3 DNA: TGTGCCAGCAGTTTAGGGGGAATGAGGGAAAAACTGTTTTTT
D gene: TRBD1; V gene: TRBV28; J gene: TRBJ1-6; clone size: many; CDR3 protein: CASTYLGQGNSPLHF; CDR3 DNA: TGTGCCAGCACCTATTTGGGACAGGGAAATTCACCCCTCCACTTT
D gene: NA; V gene: TRBV11-3; J gene: TRBJ1-5; clone size: NA; CDR3 protein: CASSPGHF; CDR3 DNA: TGTGCCAGCAGCCCCGGCCATTTT
D gene: NA; V gene: TRBV20-1; J gene: TRBJ1-2; clone size: medium-sized; CDR3 protein: CSARDLLWAGDYGYTF; CDR3 DNA: TGCAGTGCTAGAGACCTCCTTTGGGCAGGAGACTATGGCTACACCTTC
D gene: TRBD1; V gene: TRBV6-4; J gene: TRBJ1-5; clone size: many; CDR3 protein: CASSGGQGAGQPQHF; CDR3 DNA: TGTGCCAGCAGTGGCGGACAGGGGGCAGGTCAGCCCCAGCATTTT
D gene: NA; V gene: TRBV5-1; J gene: TRBJ2-5; clone size: many; CDR3 protein: CASSLADASQETQYF; CDR3 DNA: TGCGCCAGCAGCTTGGCCGATGCCAGTCAAGAGACCCAGTACTTC
D gene: NA; V gene: TRBV20-1; J gene: TRBJ2-7; clone size: NA; CDR3 protein: CSARGQGFYEQYF; CDR3 DNA: TGCAGTGCTAGGGGGCAGGGATTCTACGAGCAGTACTTC
D gene: TRBD1; V gene: TRBV6-1; J gene: TRBJ2-6; clone size: many; CDR3 protein: CASSQGQGTTF; CDR3 DNA: TGTGCCAGCAGTCAGGGACAGGGCACGACTTTC
D gene: TRBD1; V gene: TRBV28; J gene: TRBJ1-5; clone size: few; CDR3 protein: CASSLDRGRSSQPQHF; CDR3 DNA: TGTGCCAGCAGTTTGGACAGGGGGCGTAGCAGTCAGCCCCAGCATTTT
D gene: TRBD1; V gene: TRBV6-2/TRBV6-3; J gene: TRBJ1-5; clone size: many; CDR3 protein: CASSYVTGDQPQHF; CDR3 DNA: TGTGCCAGCAGTTACGTAACAGGGGACCAGCCCCAGCATTTT
D gene: NA; V gene: TRBV10-3; J gene: TRBJ2-2; clone size: NA; CDR3 protein: CASKTDGDGTGELFF; CDR3 DNA: TGTGCCAGCAAAACAGATGGCGACGGCACCGGGGAGCTGTTTTTT
D gene: NA; V gene: TRBV20-1; J gene: TRBJ2-3; clone size: many; CDR3 protein: CSAPGRTDTQYF; CDR3 DNA: TGCAGTGCCCCGGGCCGCACAGATACGCAGTATTTT
D gene: NA; V gene: TRBV10-3; J gene: TRBJ1-1; clone size: many; CDR3 protein: CATRLGDTEAFF; CDR3 DNA: TGTGCCACCCGGCTTGGGGACACTGAAGCTTTCTTT
D gene: NA; V gene: TRBV6-9; J gene: TRBJ2-3; clone size: few; CDR3 protein: CASSGHLESDTQYF; CDR3 DNA: TGTGCCAGCAGTGGACACCTAGAAAGCGATACGCAGTATTTT
D gene: TRBD1; V gene: TRBV6-2/TRBV6-3; J gene: TRBJ1-6; clone size: NA; CDR3 protein: CASSYTQQGSGSYNSPLHF; CDR3 DNA: TGTGCCAGCAGTTACACCCAACAGGGGTCGGGCTCCTATAATTCACCCCTCCACTTT
D gene: NA; V gene: TRBV24-1; J gene: TRBJ2-2; clone size: many; CDR3 protein: CATSETGTDTGELFF; CDR3 DNA: TGTGCCACCAGTGAAACCGGGACCGACACCGGGGAGCTGTTTTTT
D gene: NA; V gene: TRBV28; J gene: TRBJ1-5; clone size: many; CDR3 protein: CASSEKGEPQHF; CDR3 DNA: TGTGCCAGCAGCGAAAAAGGGGAGCCCCAGCATTTT
D gene: NA; V gene: TRBV12-3/TRBV12-4; J gene: TRBJ2-7; clone size: medium-sized; CDR3 protein: CASSQVVTRLHEQYF; CDR3 DNA: TGTGCCAGCAGCCAGGTAGTGACTAGGTTACACGAGCAGTACTTC
D gene: TRBD1; V gene: TRBV6-5; J gene: TRBJ1-1; clone size: NA; CDR3 protein: CASSFLRQGLGTEALF; CDR3 DNA: TGTGCCAGCAGTTTCCTACGACAGGGGTTGGGCACTGAAGCTCTATTT
D gene: TRBD2; V gene: TRBV5-4; J gene: TRBJ2-7; clone size: NA; CDR3 protein: CASSPIAGGPSFEQYF; CDR3 DNA: TGTGCCAGCAGCCCTATAGCGGGAGGTCCCTCCTTCGAGCAGTACTTC
D gene: TRBD2; V gene: TRBV13; J gene: TRBJ2-3; clone size: many; CDR3 protein: CASSPRTSTTDTQYF; CDR3 DNA: TGTGCCAGCAGCCCTCGGACTAGTACCACAGATACGCAGTATTTT
D gene: TRBD1; V gene: TRBV6-4; J gene: TRBJ1-5; clone size: many; CDR3 protein: CASSWARGYSNQPQHF; CDR3 DNA: TGTGCCAGCAGCTGGGCCAGGGGGTATAGCAATCAGCCCCAGCATTTT
D gene: TRBD2; V gene: TRBV6-5; J gene: TRBJ2-3; clone size: many; CDR3 protein: CASSYSVLAGDTQYF; CDR3 DNA: TGTGCCAGCAGTTACTCGGTCCTAGCGGGAGATACGCAGTATTTT
D gene: NA; V gene: TRBV30; J gene: TRBJ2-2; clone size: NA; CDR3 protein: CAWSVRVEVGELFF; CDR3 DNA: TGTGCCTGGAGTGTACGGGTTGAGGTCGGGGAGCTGTTTTTT
D gene: NA; V gene: TRBV6-2/TRBV6-3; J gene: TRBJ2-7; clone size: NA; CDR3 protein: CVSSKQGYEQYF; CDR3 DNA: TGTGTCAGCAGCAAACAGGGCTACGAGCAGTACTTC
D gene: NA; V gene: TRBV2; J gene: TRBJ1-6; clone size: medium-sized; CDR3 protein: CASRAGTNSPLHF; CDR3 DNA: TGTGCCAGCAGAGCGGGAACCAATTCACCCCTCCACTTT